This TCR beta chain was observed in a study of blood T cell repertoires in COVID-19. Across the whole study: Acute and convalescent COVID-19 specimens originated in the United States, Italy and Spain. PBMCs, B-cell-depleted T cells, or T cells provided the cDNA or gDNA that made up the material.

Original methodology: Reference gene primer amplification gave estimated nucleated cell counts. Some clones are missing from TCRdb's copy, which holds only in-frame ones; the method was immunoSEQ multiplex PCR. V, J and clone size reflect that table, while D and trimming were determined from the DNA. The table has 250,000 to 400,000 clones, 88% seen once. The material sequenced was peripheral blood. The receptor comes from a woman aged 25 to 39 with COVID-19, enrolled during active disease.

CDR3 sequence reads: CASTADRGTQPQHF. DNA for the CDR3: TGTGCCAGCACAGCGGACAGGGGTACTCAGCCCCAGCATTTT. The chain links TRBV2 to TRBJ1-5, with TRBD1 matching over 9 bases. The V segment lost 7 bases and the J segment 6 bases; nucleotides outside the gene matches: 7. From germline, CDR1 is SNHLY and CDR2 FYNNEI. The CDR3 length is 14 residues.